Included here is one TCR beta chain sequence, with context. No antigen is known for it. Total RNA amounts of at least 5 micrograms were extracted per sample. The sample belongs to a study of blood T cells in healthy people across ages. Study results and caveats: The unsorted PBMCs prevented any conclusive comparison of naive versus antigen-experienced cells.

With a J-beta primer mix and a sample-barcoded 5' primer, a second PCR ran about 6 to 11 cycles. Each of the cDNA molecules was tagged by a template-switch adaptor with 12 random nucleotides. Individual samples furnished no less than 2.5 million CDR3-containing paired-end reads apiece. TCRdb itself ran the 5' RACE reads through MiXCR, one entry per CDR3 protein. The repertoire holds about 780,000 distinct CDR3 sequences, around 62% seen once, with roughly 25% in the top ten. Germline V CDR1 and CDR2: SEHNR, FQNEAQ (reference sequence). Germline trimming cut 5 bases from V and 0 bases from J; bases unmatched to any gene: 6. The CDR3 is 16 residues long.

This chain connects TRBV7-9 to TRBJ1-2, with 10 bases that match TRBD1. Sequenced material: blood. This clonotype was sampled from a young man in good health. Here the CDR3 reads CASSKGQGHSNYGYTF. The CDR3 DNA sequence: TGTGCCAGCAGCAAGGGACAGGGGCATTCTAACTATGGCTACACCTTC.